This T cell receptor (beta chain) was found in a study of T-cell reconstitution after alpha-beta-depleted transplantation in children. Trimming stripped 3 bases from V and 8 bases from J, with 11 bases between. The CDR3 covers 13 residues. Per the germline V gene, CDR1 is MGHRA and CDR2 is YSYEKL. A library of TCRbeta sequences, prepared with unique molecular identifiers, was generated. TCRdb analysed the PCR reads with MiXCR anew, one entry per CDR3 protein. This table has just under 550,000 distinct CDR3 sequences, approximately 20% appearing once. This receptor was obtained from a human donor who donated a stem cell graft to a child with acute lymphoblastic leukemia. This chain links TRBV4-1 with TRBJ2-1; D not resolved. This sample comprised PBMCs from the stem cell graft donor, obtained from the stem cell graft. The CDR3 protein is CASSHLGVDEQFF. CDR3 DNA sequence: TGCGCCAGCAGCCACTTGGGTGTCGATGAGCAGTTCTTC.